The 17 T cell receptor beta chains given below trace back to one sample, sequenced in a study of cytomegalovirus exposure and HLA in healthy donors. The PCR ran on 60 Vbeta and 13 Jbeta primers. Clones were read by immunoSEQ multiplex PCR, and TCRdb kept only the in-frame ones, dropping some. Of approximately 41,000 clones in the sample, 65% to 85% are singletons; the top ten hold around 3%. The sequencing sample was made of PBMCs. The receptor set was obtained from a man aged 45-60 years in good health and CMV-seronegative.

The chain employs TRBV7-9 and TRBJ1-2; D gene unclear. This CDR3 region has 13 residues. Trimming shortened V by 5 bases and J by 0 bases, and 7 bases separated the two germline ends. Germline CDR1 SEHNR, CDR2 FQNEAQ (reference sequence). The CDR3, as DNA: TGTGCCAGCAGCACGGGATCTAACTATGGCTACACCTTC. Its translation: CASSTGSNYGYTF.

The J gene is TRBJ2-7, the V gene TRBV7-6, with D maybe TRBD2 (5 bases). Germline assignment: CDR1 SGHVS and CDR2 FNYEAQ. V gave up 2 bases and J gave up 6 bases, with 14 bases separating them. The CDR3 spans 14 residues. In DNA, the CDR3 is TGTGCCAGCAGCTTATTAAGTGGCAGCGGCGAGCAGTACTTC. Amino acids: CASSLLSGSGEQYF.

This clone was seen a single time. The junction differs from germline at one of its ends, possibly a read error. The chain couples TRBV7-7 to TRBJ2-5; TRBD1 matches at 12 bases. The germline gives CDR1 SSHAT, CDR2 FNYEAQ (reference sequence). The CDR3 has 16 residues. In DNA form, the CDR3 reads TGTGCTAGCAGCTTAGTTGGGGACAGGGGGCGTGAGACCCAGTACTTC. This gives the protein CASSLVGDRGRETQYF.

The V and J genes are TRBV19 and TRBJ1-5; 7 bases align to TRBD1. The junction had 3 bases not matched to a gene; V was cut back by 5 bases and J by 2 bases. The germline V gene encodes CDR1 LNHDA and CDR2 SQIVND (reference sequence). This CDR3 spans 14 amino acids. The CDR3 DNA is TGTGCCAGTAGTCTTGGGACAGGCAATCAGCCCCAGCATTTT. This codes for CASSLGTGNQPQHF.

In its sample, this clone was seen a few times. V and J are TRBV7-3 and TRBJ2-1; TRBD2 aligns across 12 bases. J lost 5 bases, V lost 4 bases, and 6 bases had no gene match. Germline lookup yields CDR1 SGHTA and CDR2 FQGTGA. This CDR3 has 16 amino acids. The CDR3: CASSSLAGGRDNEQFF. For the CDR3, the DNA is TGTGCCAGCAGCTCCCTAGCGGGGGGGCGGGACAATGAGCAGTTCTTC. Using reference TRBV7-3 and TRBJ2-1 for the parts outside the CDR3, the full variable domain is GAGVSQTPSNKVTEKGKYVELRCDPISGHTALYWYRQSLGQGPEFLIYFQGTGAADDSGLPNDRFFAVRPEGSVSTLKIQRTERGDSAVYLCASSSLAGGRDNEQFFGPGTRLTVL.

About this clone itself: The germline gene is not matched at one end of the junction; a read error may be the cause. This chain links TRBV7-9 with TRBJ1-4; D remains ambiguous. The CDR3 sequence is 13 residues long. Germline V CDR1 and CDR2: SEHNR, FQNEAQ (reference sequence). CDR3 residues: CSSRLEGNEKLFF. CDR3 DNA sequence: TGTTCCAGCCGCCTCGAGGGAAATGAAAAACTGTTTTTT.

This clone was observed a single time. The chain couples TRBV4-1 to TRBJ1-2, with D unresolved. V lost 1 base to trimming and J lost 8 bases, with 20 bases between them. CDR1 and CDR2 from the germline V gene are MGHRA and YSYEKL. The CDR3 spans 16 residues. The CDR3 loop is CASSQGSVPLARGYTF. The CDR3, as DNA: TGCGCCAGCAGCCAAGGGTCGGTCCCCTTAGCGCGCGGCTACACCTTC.

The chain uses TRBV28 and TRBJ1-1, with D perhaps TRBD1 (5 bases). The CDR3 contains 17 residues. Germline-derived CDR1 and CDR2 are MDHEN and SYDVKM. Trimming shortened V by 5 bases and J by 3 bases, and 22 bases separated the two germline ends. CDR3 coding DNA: TGTGCCAGCAGTCAAGAAACAGGAGCCCTGGAAGACACTGAAGCTTTCTTT. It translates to CASSQETGALEDTEAFF.

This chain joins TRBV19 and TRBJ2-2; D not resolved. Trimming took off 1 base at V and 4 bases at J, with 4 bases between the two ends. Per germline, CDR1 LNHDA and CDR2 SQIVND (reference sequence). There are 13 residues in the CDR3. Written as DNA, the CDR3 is TGTGCCAGTAGTATAGGCGTCACCGGGGAGCTGTTTTTT. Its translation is CASSIGVTGELFF. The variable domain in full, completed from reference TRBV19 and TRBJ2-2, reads DGGITQSPKYLFRKEGQNVTLSCEQNLNHDAMYWYRQDPGQGLRLIYYSQIVNDFQKGDIAEGYSVSREKKESFPLTVTSAQKNPTAFYLCASSIGVTGELFFGEGSRLTVL.

The CDR3 protein is CASSPAGSGTQYF. As DNA, the CDR3 is TGTGCCAGCAGTCCGGCGGGGTCTGGTACGCAGTATTTT. The V gene is TRBV6-5, the J gene TRBJ2-3; D perhaps matches TRBD2 (6 bases). This CDR3 spans 13 amino acids. Per the germline V gene, CDR1 is MNHEY and CDR2 is SVGAGI. Trimming pared 5 bases from V and 8 bases from J, leaving 14 bases between.

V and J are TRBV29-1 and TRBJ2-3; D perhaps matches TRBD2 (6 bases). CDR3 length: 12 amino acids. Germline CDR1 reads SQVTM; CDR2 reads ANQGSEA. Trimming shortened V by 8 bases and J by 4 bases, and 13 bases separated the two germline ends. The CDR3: CSSRGVSDTQYF. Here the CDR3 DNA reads TGCAGCTCGCGGGGTGTTTCAGATACGCAGTATTTT.

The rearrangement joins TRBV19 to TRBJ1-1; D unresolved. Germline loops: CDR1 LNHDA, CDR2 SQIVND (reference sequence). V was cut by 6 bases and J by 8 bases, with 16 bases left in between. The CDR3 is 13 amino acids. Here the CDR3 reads CASSPAGLWEAFF. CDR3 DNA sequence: TGTGCCAGTAGCCCCGCCGGACTGTGGGAAGCTTTCTTT.

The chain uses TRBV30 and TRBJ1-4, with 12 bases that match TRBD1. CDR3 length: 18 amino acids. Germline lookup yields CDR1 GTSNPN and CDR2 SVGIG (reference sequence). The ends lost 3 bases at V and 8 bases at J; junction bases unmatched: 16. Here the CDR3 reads CAWSRVPGQGASNEKLFF. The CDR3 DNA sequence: TGTGCCTGGAGCCGAGTCCCGGGACAGGGGGCAAGCAACGAAAAACTGTTTTTT.

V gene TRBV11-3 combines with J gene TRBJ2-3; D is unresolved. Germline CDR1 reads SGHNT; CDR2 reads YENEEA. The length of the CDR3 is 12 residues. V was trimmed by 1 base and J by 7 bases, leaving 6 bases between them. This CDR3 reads CASSLGQNTQYF. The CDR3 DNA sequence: TGTGCCAGCAGCTTAGGCCAGAATACGCAGTATTTT.

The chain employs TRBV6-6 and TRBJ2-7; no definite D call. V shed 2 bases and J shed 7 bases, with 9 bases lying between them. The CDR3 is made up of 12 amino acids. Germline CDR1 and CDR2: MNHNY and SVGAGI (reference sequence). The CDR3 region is CASSYGEREQYF. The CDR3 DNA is TGTGCCAGCAGTTACGGAGAGAGGGAGCAGTACTTC.

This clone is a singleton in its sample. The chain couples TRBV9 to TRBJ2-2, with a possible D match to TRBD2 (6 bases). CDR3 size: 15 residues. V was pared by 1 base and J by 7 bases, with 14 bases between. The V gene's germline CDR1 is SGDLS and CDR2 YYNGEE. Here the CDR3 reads CASSVHPGVSGELFF. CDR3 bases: TGTGCCAGCAGCGTACACCCGGGAGTGAGCGGGGAGCTGTTTTTT.

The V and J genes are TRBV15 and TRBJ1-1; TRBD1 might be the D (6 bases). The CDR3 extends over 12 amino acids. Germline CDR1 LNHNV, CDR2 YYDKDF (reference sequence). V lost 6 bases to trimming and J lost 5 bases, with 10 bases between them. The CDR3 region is CATRGRGTEAFF. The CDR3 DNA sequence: TGTGCCACCAGGGGCAGGGGAACTGAAGCTTTCTTT.